This TCR beta chain was documented in a study of blood T cells in healthy people across ages. Every sample gave at least 6 micrograms of total RNA when it was extracted. The CDR3 consists of 14 residues. Germline V gives CDR1 SGDLS, CDR2 YYNGEE. PCR was performed a second time for roughly 7 to 11 cycles using a sample-barcoded 5' primer and a J-beta primer mix. TCRdb itself ran the 5' RACE reads through MiXCR, one entry per CDR3 protein. Among about 1.5 million distinct CDR3 sequences listed, about 43% were seen once. Regarding this clonotype: At one boundary the junction diverges from the germline segment, which might be a read error.

The chain joins TRBV9 to TRBJ2-7; D is perhaps TRBD1 (5 bases). Specimen: blood. This TCR derives from a woman younger than 35 in good health. CDR3 protein: CASSVGLPGRERYF. CDR3 DNA: TGTGCCAGCAGCGTAGGGCTTCCAGGGCGCGAGCGGTACTTC.